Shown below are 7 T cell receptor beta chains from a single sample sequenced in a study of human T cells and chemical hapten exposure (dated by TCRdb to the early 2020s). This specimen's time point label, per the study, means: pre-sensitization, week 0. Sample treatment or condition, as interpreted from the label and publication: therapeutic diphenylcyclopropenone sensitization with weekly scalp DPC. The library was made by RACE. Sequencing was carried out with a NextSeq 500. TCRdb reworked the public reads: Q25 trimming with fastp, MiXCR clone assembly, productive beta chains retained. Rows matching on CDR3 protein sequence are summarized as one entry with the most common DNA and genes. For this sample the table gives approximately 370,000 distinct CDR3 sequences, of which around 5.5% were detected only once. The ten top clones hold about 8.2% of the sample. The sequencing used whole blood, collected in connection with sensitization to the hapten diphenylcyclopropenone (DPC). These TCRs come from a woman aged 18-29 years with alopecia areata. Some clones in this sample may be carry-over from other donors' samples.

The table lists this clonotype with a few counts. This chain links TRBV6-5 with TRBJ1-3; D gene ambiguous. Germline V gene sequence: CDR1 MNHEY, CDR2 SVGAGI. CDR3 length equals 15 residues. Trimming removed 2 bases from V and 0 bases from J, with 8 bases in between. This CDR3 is CASSYEGVSGNTIYF. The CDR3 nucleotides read TGTGCCAGCAGTTACGAGGGTGTCTCTGGAAACACCATATATTTT.

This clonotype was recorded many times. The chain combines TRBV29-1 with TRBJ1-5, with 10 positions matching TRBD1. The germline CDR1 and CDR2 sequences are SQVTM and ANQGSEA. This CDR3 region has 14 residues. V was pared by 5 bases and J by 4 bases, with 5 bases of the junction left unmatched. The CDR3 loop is CSVLGQGLNQPQHF. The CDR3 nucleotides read TGCAGCGTTCTGGGACAGGGGCTTAATCAGCCCCAGCATTTT.

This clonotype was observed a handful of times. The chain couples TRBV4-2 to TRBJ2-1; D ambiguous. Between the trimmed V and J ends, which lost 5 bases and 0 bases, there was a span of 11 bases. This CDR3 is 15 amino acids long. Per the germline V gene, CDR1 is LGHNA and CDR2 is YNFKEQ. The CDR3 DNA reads TGTGCCAGCAGCTGGGTGGTCGACTCCTACAATGAGCAGTTCTTC. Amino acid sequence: CASSWVVDSYNEQFF.

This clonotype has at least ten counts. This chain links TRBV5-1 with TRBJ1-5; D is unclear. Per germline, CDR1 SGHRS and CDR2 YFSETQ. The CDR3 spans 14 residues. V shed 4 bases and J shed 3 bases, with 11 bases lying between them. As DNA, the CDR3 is TGCGCCAGCAGCCGGCGTGAGGACAATCAGCCCCAGCATTTT. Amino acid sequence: CASSRREDNQPQHF.

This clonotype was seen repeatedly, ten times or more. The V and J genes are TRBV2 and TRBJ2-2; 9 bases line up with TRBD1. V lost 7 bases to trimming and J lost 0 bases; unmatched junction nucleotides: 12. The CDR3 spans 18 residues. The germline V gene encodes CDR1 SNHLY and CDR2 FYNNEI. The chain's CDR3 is CASNPGQGRQPNTGELFF. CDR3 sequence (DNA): TGTGCCAGCAATCCGGGACAGGGCCGCCAACCGAACACCGGGGAGCTGTTTTTT.

The CDR3 sequence is CASSSGTSGGIADTQYF. The CDR3 coding sequence is TGTGCCAGCAGCTCAGGGACTAGCGGGGGTATTGCAGATACGCAGTATTTT. The rearrangement links TRBV9 to TRBJ2-3; 14 bases agree with TRBD2. The CDR3 is made up of 17 amino acids. The J segment lost 4 bases and the V segment lost 4 bases, leaving 8 bases of the junction unmatched. CDR1 SGDLS and CDR2 YYNGEE come from the germline V gene.

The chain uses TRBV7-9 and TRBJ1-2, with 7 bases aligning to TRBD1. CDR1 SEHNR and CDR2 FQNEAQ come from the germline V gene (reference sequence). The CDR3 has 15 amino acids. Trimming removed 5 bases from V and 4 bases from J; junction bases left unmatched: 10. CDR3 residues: CASSPLRTGGYGYTF. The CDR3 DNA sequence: TGTGCCAGCAGCCCGCTTAGGACAGGCGGCTATGGCTACACCTTC.